This T cell receptor beta chain was profiled in a study of blood T cells in healthy people across ages. Study details: Per every two T cells, about one barcoded beta molecule was captured by template switching. Study-wide results and limits: The recorded TCR beta diversity per million T cells decreased in a roughly linear manner with age.

A second about 6 to 12 cycle PCR used barcoded and J-beta primers. Every cDNA molecule carried a tag from a template-switch adaptor bearing 12 random nucleotides. A single record per CDR3 protein comes from TCRdb applying MiXCR to the 5' RACE reads. The sample lists around 1.5 million distinct CDR3 sequences, approximately 32% occurring once. Caucasian, healthy and from Russia, the donors were aged between about 6 and 90. A note on this clonotype: What it binds is not known.

The CDR3 sequence is 14 residues long. The V gene is TRBV21-1, the J gene TRBJ2-7; TRBD2 is taken as the D call from the table, unchecked against the DNA. TRBV21-1 constitutes a pseudogene. This receptor was taken from a woman in her twenties or thirties in good health. Sequencing used blood. The CDR3 DNA sequence: TGTGCCAGAAAAAACCCTCACAGCTCCTACGAGCAGTACTTC. It translates to CARKNPHSSYEQYF.